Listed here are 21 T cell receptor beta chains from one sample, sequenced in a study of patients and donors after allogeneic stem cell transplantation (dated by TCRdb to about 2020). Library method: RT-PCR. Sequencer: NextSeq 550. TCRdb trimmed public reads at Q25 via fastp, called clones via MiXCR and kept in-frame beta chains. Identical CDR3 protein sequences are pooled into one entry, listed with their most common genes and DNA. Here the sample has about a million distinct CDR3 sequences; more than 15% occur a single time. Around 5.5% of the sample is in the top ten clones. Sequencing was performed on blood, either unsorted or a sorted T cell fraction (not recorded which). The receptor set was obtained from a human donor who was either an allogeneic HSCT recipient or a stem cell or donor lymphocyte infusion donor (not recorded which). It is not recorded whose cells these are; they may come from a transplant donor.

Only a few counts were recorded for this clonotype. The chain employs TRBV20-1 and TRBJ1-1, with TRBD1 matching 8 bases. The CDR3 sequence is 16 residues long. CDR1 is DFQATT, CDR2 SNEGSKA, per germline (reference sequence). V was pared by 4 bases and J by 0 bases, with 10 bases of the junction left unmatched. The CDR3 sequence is CSATGTGLLMNTEAFF. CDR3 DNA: TGCAGTGCTACTGGGACAGGCTTACTCATGAACACTGAAGCTTTCTTT.

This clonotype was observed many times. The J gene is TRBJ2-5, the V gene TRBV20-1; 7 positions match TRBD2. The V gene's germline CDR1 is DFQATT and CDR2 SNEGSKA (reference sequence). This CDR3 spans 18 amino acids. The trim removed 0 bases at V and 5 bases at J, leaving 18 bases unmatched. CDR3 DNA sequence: TGCAGTGCTAGAGATCGCCCTTTTGTGGGAGGGCGTAGGGAGACCCAGTACTTC. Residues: CSARDRPFVGGRRETQYF.

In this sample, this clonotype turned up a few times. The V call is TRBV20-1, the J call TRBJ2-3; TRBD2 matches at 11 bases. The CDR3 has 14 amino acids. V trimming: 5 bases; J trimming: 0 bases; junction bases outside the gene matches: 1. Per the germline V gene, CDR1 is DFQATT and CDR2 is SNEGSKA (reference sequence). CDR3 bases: TGCAGTGCTTTAGCGGGGGGGAGCACAGATACGCAGTATTTT. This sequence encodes CSALAGGSTDTQYF.

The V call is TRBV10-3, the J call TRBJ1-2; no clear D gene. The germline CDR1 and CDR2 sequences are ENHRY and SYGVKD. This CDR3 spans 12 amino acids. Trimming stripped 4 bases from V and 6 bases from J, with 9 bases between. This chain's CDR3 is CAISGVEDGYTF. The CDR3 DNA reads TGTGCCATCAGTGGGGTGGAGGATGGCTACACCTTC.

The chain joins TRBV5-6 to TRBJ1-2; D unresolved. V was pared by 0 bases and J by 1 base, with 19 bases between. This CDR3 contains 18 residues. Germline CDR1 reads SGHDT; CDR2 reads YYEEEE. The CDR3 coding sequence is TGTGCCAGCAGCTTGGCCCCATTAGCAGGTTCCGTTAACTATGGCTACACCTTC. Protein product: CASSLAPLAGSVNYGYTF. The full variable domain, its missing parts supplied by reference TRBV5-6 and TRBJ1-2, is DAGVTQSPTHLIKTRGQQVTLRCSPKSGHDTVSWYQQALGQGPQFIFQYYEEEERQRGNFPDRFSGHQFPNYSSELNVNALLLGDSALYLCASSLAPLAGSVNYGYTFGSGTRLTVV.

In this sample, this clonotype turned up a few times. This CDR3 reads CASSTGLAGSTDTQYF. The CDR3 nucleotides are TGTGCCAGCAGTACCGGACTAGCGGGAAGCACAGATACGCAGTATTTT. The chain carries TRBV6-1 and TRBJ2-3; 12 bases agree with TRBD2. The CDR3 consists of 16 residues. CDR1 and CDR2 from the germline V gene are MNHNS and SASEGT. Trimming cost V 5 bases and J 0 bases; bases outside gene matches: 3.

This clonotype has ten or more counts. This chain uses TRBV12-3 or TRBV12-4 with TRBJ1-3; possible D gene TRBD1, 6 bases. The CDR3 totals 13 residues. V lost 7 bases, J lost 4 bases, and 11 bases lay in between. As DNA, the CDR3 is TGTGCCAGCAACCTACAGGGAGGAAACACCATATATTTT. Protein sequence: CASNLQGGNTIYF.

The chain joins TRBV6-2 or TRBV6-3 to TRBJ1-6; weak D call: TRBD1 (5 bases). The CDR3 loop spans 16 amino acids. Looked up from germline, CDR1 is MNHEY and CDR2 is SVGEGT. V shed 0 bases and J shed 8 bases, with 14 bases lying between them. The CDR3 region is CASSYSSTGLHSPLHF. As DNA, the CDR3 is TGTGCCAGCAGTTACTCATCAACAGGTTTGCATTCACCCCTCCACTTT.

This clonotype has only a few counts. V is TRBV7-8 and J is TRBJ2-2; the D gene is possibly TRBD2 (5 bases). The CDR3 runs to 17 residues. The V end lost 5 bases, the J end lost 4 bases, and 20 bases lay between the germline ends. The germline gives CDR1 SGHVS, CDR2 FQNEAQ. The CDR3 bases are TGTGCCAGCAGCCGAGCTGGTGGGAGACGGCCCACCGGGGAGCTGTTTTTT. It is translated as CASSRAGGRRPTGELFF.

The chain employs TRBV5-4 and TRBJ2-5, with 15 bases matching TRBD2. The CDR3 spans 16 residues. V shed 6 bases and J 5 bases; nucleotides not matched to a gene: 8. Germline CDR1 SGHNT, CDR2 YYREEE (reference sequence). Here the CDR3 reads CASTRTSGRARETQYF. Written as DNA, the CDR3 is TGTGCCAGCACCCGGACTAGCGGGAGGGCCAGGGAGACCCAGTACTTC.

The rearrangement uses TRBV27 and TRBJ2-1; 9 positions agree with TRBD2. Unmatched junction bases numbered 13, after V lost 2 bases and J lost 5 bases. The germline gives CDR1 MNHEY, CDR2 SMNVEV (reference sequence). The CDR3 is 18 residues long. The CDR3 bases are TGTGCCAGCAGTTTAGGGAATCTAGCGGGGAGAGGGGACAATGAGCAGTTCTTC. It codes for CASSLGNLAGRGDNEQFF.

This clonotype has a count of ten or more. DNA for the CDR3: TGTGCCAGCAGTTTAAGCTCTGGGACAGGGGCCTACAATGAGCAGTTCTTC. Protein product: CASSLSSGTGAYNEQFF. The V call is TRBV12-3 or TRBV12-4, the J call TRBJ2-1; TRBD1 matches at 10 bases. V lost 2 bases and J lost 2; bases outside the gene matches: 6. The CDR3 runs 17 residues.

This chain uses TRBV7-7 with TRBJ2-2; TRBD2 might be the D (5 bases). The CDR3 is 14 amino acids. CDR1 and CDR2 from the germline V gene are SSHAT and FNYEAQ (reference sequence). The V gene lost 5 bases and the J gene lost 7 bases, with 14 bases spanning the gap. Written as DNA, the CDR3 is TGTGCCAGCAGCCCAGCAACTAGGAGCGGGGAGCTGTTTTTT. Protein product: CASSPATRSGELFF.

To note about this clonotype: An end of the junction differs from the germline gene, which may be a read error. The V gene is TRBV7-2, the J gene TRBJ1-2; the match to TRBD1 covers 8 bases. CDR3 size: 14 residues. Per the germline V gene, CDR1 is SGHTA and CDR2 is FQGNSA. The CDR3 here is CASSLFSGGDGYTF. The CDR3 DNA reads TGCGCCAGCAGCTTATTCTCAGGGGGCGATGGCTACACCTTC.

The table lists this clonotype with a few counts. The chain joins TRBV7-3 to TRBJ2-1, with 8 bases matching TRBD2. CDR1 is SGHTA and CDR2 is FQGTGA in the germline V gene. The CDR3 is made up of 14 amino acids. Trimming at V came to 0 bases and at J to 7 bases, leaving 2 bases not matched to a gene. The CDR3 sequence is CASSLTSGKNEQFF. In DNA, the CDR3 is TGTGCCAGCAGCTTAACTAGCGGGAAAAATGAGCAGTTCTTC. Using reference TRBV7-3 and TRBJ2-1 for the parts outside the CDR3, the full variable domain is GAGVSQTPSNKVTEKGKYVELRCDPISGHTALYWYRQSLGQGPEFLIYFQGTGAADDSGLPNDRFFAVRPEGSVSTLKIQRTERGDSAVYLCASSLTSGKNEQFFGPGTRLTVL.

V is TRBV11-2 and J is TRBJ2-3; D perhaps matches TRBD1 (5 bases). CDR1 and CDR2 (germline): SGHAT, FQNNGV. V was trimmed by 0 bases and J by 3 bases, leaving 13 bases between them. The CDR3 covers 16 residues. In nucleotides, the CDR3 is TGTGCCAGCAGCTTAGATGCCAGGGTGGGGACAGATACGCAGTATTTT. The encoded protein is CASSLDARVGTDTQYF.

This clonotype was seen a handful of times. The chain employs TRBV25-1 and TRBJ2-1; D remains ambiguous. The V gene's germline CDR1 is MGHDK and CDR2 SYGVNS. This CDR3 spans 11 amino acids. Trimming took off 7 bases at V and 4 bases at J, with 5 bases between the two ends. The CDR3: CASTNYNEQFF. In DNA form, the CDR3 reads TGTGCCAGCACTAATTACAATGAGCAGTTCTTC.

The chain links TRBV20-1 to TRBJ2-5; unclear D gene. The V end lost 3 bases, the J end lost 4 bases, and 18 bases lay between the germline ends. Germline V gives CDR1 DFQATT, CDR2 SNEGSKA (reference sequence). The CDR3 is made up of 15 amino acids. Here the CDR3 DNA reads TGCAGTGCTAGTTCAAGCGCCTCGGCGCGAGAGACCCAGTACTTC. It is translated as CSASSSASARETQYF.

CDR3 sequence: CASSQSRNQPQHF. CDR3 DNA sequence: TGTGCCAGCAGCCAGAGTAGGAATCAGCCCCAGCATTTT. J is TRBJ1-5 and V is TRBV12-3 or TRBV12-4; D uncertain. The V end was cut by 6 bases, the J end by 4 bases, with 10 bases between. There are 13 residues in the CDR3.

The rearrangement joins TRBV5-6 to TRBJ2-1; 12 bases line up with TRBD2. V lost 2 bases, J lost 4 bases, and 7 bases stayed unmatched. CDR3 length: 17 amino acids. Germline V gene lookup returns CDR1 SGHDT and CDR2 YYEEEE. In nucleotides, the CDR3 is TGTGCCAGCAGCTTCGAGAGACTAGCGGGGGTGTACAATGAGCAGTTCTTC. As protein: CASSFERLAGVYNEQFF.

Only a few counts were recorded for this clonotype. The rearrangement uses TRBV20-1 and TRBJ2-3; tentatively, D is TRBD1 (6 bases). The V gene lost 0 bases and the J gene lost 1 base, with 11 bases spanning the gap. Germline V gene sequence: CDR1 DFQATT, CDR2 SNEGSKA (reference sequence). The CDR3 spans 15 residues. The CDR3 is CSARDTWTGTDTQYF. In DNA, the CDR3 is TGCAGTGCTAGAGATACCTGGACAGGCACAGATACGCAGTATTTT.